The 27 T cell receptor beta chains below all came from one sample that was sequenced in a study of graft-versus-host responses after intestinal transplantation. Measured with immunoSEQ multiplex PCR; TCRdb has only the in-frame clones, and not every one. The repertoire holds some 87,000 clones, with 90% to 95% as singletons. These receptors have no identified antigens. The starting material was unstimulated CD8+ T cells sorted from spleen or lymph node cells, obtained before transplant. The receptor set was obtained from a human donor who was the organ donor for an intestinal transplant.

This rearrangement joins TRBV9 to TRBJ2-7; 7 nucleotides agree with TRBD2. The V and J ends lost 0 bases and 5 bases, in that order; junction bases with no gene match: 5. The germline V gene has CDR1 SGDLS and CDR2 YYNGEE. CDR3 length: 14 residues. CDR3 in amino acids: CASSVVPGRDEQYF. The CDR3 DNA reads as TGTGCCAGCAGCGTAGTTCCGGGGAGGGACGAGCAGTACTTC.

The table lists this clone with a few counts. CDR3 region: CASSETAVYGYTF. The CDR3 DNA reads as TGTGCCAGCAGTGAGACAGCCGTCTATGGCTACACCTTC. V is TRBV25-1 and J is TRBJ1-2; D is possibly TRBD1 (5 bases). The germline V gene encodes CDR1 MGHDK and CDR2 SYGVNS. The length of the CDR3 is 13 residues. V lost 3 bases and J lost 4, with 9 bases in between.

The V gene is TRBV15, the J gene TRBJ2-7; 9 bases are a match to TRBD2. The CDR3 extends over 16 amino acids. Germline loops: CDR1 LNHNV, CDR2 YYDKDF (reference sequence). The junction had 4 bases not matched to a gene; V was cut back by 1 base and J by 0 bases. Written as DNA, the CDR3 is TGTGCCACCAGCAGAGTAGCGGGAGCCTCCTCCTACGAGCAGTACTTC. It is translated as CATSRVAGASSYEQYF.

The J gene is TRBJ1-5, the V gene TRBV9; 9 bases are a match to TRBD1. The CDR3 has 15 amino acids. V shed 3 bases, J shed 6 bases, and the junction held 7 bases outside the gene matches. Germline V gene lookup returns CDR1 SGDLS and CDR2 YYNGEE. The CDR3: CASSGHRGLGQPQHF. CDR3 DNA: TGTGCCAGCAGCGGCCACAGGGGGCTTGGTCAGCCCCAGCATTTT.

The CDR3 DNA is TGTGCCAGCAGTTTTAGGGACAGTCCCTACGAGCAGTACTTC. This codes for CASSFRDSPYEQYF. The V and J genes are TRBV28 and TRBJ2-7; 7 bases fit TRBD1. CDR1 and CDR2 from the germline V gene are MDHEN and SYDVKM. This CDR3 spans 14 amino acids. V dropped 3 bases and J dropped 2; count of bases not matched to a gene: 4.

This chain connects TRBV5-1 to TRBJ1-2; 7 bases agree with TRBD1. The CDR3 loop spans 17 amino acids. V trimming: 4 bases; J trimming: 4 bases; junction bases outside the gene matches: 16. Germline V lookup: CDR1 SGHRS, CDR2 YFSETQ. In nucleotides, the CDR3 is TGCGCCAGCAGCAAACCAATCTCCGGGACAGACCCCTATGGCTACACCTTC. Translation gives CASSKPISGTDPYGYTF.

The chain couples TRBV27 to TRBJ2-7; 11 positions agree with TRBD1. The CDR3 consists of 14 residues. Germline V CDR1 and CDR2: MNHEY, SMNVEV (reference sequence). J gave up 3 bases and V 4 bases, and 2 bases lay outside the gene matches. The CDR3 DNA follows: TGTGCCAGCAGTTCCGGGACAGGGGGCTACGAGCAGTACTTC. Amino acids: CASSSGTGGYEQYF.

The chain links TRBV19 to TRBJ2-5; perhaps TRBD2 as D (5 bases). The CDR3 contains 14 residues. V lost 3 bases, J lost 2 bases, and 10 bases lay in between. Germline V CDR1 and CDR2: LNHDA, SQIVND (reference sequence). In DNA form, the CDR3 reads TGTGCCAGTAGTATTGGAGGCGGACAAGAGACCCAGTACTTC. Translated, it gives CASSIGGGQETQYF.

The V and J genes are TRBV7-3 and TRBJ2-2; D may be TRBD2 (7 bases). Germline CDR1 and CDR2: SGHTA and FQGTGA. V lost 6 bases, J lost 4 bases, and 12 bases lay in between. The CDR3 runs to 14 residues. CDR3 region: CASRAGAVTGELFF. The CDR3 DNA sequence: TGTGCCAGCAGGGCGGGGGCGGTCACCGGGGAGCTGTTTTTT.

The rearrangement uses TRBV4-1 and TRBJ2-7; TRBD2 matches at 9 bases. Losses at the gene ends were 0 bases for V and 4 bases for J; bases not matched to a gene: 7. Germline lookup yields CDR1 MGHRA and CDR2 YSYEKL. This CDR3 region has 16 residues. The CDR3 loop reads CASSQDGSGRRYEQYF. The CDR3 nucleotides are TGCGCCAGCAGCCAAGATGGGAGCGGGAGGAGGTACGAGCAGTACTTC.

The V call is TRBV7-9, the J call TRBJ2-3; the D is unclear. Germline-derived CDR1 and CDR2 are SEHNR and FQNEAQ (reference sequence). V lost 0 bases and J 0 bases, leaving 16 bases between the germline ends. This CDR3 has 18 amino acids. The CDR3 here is CASSLALWAATSTDTQYF. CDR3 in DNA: TGTGCCAGCAGCTTAGCGCTTTGGGCCGCTACTAGCACAGATACGCAGTATTTT.

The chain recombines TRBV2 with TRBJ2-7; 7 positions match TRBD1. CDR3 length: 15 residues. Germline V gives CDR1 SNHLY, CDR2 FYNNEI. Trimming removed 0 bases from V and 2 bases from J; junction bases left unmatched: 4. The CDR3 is CASSEAGTATYEQYF. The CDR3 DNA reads TGTGCCAGCAGTGAAGCTGGGACAGCGACCTACGAGCAGTACTTC. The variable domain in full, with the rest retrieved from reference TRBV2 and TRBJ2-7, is EPEVTQTPSHQVTQMGQEVILRCVPISNHLYFYWYRQILGQKVEFLVSFYNNEISEKSEIFDDQFSVERPDGSNFTLKIRSTKLEDSAMYFCASSEAGTATYEQYFGPGTRLTVT.

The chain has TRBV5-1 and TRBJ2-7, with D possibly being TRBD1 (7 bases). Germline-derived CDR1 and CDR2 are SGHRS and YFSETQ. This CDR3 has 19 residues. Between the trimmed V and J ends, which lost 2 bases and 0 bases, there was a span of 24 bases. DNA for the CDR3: TGCGCCAGCAGCTTAAATATAATAAAGGGGGCGACTAGCTCCTACGAGCAGTACTTC. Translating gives CASSLNIIKGATSSYEQYF.

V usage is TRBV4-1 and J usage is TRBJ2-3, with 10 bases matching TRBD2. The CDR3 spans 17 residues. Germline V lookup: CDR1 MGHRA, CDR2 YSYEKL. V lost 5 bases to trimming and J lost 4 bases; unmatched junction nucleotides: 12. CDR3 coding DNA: TGCGCCAGCAGCGCACTCCCCAGCGGGGGGGCCGCAGATACGCAGTATTTT. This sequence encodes CASSALPSGGAADTQYF.

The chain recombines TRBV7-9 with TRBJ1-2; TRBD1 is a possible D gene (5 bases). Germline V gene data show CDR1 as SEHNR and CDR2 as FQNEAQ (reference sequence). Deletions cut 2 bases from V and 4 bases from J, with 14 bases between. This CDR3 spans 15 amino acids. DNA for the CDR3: TGTGCCAGCAGCTTAATAACAGGCCCGGTCTATGGCTACACCTTC. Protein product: CASSLITGPVYGYTF. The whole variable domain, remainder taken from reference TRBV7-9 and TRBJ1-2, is DTGVSQNPRHKITKRGQNVTFRCDPISEHNRLYWYRQTLGQGPEFLTYFQNEAQLEKSRLLSDRFSAERPKGSFSTLEIQRTEQGDSAMYLCASSLITGPVYGYTFGSGTRLTVV.

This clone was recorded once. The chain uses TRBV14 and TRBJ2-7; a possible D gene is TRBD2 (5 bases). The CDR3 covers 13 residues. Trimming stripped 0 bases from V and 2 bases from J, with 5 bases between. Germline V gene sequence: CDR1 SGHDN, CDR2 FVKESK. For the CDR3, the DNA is TGTGCCAGCAGCCAAGACGGGACCTACGAGCAGTACTTC. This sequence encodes CASSQDGTYEQYF.

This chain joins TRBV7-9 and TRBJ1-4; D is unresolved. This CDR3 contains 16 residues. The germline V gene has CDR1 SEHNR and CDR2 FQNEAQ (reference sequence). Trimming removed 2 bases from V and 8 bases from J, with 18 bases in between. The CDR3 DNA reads TGTGCCAGCAGCTTACCGTCGACCGGGTTTGTGGAAAAACTGTTTTTT. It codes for CASSLPSTGFVEKLFF.

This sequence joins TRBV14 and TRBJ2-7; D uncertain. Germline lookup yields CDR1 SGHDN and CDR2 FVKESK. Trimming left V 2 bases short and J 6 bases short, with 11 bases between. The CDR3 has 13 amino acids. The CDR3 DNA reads TGTGCCAGCAGCCAATTCGTGACGGGCGAGCAGTACTTC. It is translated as CASSQFVTGEQYF.

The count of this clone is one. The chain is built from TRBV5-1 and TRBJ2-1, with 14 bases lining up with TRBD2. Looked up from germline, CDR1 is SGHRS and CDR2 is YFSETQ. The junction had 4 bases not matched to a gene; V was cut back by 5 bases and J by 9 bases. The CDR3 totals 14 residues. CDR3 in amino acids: CASRGLAGVPEQFF. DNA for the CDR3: TGCGCCAGCAGGGGACTAGCGGGAGTTCCTGAGCAGTTCTTC.

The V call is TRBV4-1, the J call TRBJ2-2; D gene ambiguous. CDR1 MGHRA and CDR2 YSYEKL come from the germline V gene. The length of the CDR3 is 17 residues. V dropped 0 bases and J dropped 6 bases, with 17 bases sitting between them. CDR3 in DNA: TGCGCCAGCAGCCAAGATGGTCCAGTTTCCCATCCCGGGGAGCTGTTTTTT. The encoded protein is CASSQDGPVSHPGELFF.

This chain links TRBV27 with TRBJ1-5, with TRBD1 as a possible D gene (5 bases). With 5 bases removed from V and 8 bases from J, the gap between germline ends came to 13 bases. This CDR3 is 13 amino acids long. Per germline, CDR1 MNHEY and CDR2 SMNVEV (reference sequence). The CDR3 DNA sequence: TGTGCCAGCAGTCCGACAGCCCCGGAGCCCCAGCATTTT. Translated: CASSPTAPEPQHF.

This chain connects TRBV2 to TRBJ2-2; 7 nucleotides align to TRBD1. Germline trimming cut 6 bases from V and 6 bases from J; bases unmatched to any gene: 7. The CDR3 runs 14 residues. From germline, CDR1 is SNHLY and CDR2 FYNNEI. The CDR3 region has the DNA TGTGCCAGCAGCACCACAGGGGCGGCCGGGGAGCTGTTTTTT. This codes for CASSTTGAAGELFF.

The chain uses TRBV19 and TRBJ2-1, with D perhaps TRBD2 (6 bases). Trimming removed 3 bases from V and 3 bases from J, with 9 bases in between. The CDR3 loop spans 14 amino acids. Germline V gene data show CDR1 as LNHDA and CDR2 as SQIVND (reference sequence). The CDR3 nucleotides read TGTGCCAGTAGTATGGGGGGTGGCTACAATGAGCAGTTCTTC. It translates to CASSMGGGYNEQFF.

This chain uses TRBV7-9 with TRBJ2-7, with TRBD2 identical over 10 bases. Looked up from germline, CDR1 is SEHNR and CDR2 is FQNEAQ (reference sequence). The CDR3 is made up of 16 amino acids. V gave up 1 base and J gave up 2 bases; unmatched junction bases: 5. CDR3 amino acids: CASSLVSGLAAYEQYF. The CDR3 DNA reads TGTGCCAGCAGCTTAGTTAGTGGACTAGCGGCCTACGAGCAGTACTTC.

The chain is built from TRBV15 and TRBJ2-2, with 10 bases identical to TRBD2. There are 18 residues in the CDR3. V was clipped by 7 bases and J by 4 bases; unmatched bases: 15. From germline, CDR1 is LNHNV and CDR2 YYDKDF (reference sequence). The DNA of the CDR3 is TGTGCCACCACCTTAGAGGAACAAGCGGGAGGGTTCACCGGGGAGCTGTTTTTT. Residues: CATTLEEQAGGFTGELFF.

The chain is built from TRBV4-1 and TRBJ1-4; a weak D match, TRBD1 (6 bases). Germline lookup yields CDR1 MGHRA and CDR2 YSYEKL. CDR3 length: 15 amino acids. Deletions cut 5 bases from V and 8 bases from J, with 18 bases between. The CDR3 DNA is TGCGCCAGCAGCGTGACGACTTTTAGGGGGGAAAAACTGTTTTTT. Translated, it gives CASSVTTFRGEKLFF.

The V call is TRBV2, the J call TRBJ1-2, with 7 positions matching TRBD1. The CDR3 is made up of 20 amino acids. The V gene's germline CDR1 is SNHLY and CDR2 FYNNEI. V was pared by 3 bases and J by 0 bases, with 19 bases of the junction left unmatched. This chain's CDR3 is CASSDPLPGQRQRPNYGYTF. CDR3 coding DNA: TGTGCCAGCAGTGACCCTCTCCCGGGACAGAGGCAACGACCTAACTATGGCTACACCTTC.